This is a list of T cell receptor beta chains from one sample in a study of human T cells and chemical hapten exposure. TCRdb itself ran the RACE reads through MiXCR, one entry per CDR3 protein. The table shows about 190,000 distinct CDR3 sequences, with about 25% occurring only once. The material was whole blood, obtained in connection with sensitization to the hapten diphenylcyclopropenone (DPC). The receptors derive from a woman in her thirties or forties with alopecia areata. Some clones in this sample may be carry-over from other donors' samples. Each CDR3 is given with its conserved first and last residue. Fields, in order: V gene, D gene, J gene, clone size, CDR3 DNA, CDR3 protein. A D gene is named only where the DNA matches it firmly. Part of the rows lack a size; the others show once, few, many or a class for expanded clones.

TRBV7-2	TRBD1	TRBJ1-5	few	TGTGCCAGCAGCTTAGTTCGGAGACAGGGGCCATTACCCCTCAATCAGCCCCAGCATTTT	CASSLVRRQGPLPLNQPQHF
TRBV15	.	TRBJ2-7	many	TGTGCCACCAGCAGAGGAGCCGGCTACGAGCAGTACTTC	CATSRGAGYEQYF
TRBV7-9	.	TRBJ2-7	few	TGTGCCAGCAGCCGATTAGGAGCCTACGAGCAGTACTTC	CASSRLGAYEQYF
TRBV29-1	.	TRBJ2-7	.	TGCAGCGGGCAGGGGTTTTCTACAGGCGAGCAGTACTTC	CSGQGFSTGEQYF
TRBV7-2	.	TRBJ2-1	.	TGTGCCAGCAGCTTTCGTGGGAGCGAGCAGTTCTTC	CASSFRGSEQFF
TRBV18	TRBD2	TRBJ2-1	.	TGTGCCAGCTCACCGGGAGCGGGAGGGGTGTCCTACAATGAGCAGTTCTTC	CASSPGAGGVSYNEQFF
TRBV10-3	.	TRBJ2-1	.	TGTGCCATCAGTGAAAGGATTTCGACGAATGAGCAGTTCTTC	CAISERISTNEQFF
TRBV20-1	.	TRBJ2-1	few	TGCAGTGCTAGTGCGCGGGACCCGGGGGATGAGCAGTTCTTC	CSASARDPGDEQFF
TRBV27	.	TRBJ2-1	.	TGTGCCAGCGGTGCGATAGGCGGAAATGAGCAGTTCTTC	CASGAIGGNEQFF
TRBV19	.	TRBJ2-3	few	TGTGCCAGTACCCGGGACCTCACCACAGATACGCAGTATTTT	CASTRDLTTDTQYF
TRBV7-2	.	TRBJ2-1	few	TGTGCCAGCAGCTACTCCTCCTTCTCCTACAATGAGCAGTTCTTC	CASSYSSFSYNEQFF
TRBV4-3	.	TRBJ2-4	few	TGCGCCAGCAGCCAAGTTTTCATAGCCAAAAACATTCAGTACTTC	CASSQVFIAKNIQYF
TRBV12-5	TRBD2	TRBJ2-5	.	TGTGCTAGTGGTTCTACGGGCGGTAGCGGGAGAGAGACCCAGTACTTC	CASGSTGGSGRETQYF
TRBV29-1	.	TRBJ1-1	few	TGCAGCGTGGCCGGGACATTGAACACTGAAGCTTTCTTT	CSVAGTLNTEAFF
TRBV5-1	TRBD2	TRBJ2-3	once	TGCGCCAGCAGCTTGGGGTCTAGCGGGTTCACAGATACGCAGTATTTT	CASSLGSSGFTDTQYF
TRBV6-5	.	TRBJ2-7	few	TGTGCCAGCAGCCCCCGACCTGTACCCTACGAGCAGTACTTC	CASSPRPVPYEQYF
TRBV28	TRBD2	TRBJ2-1	.	TGTGCCAGCAGGCACCCTAGCGGGAGGGCCTACAATGAGCAGTTCTTC	CASRHPSGRAYNEQFF
TRBV10-3	.	TRBJ2-7	few	TGTGCCATCAGTGGTCAGGGGAGCTACGTGGAGCAGTACTTC	CAISGQGSYVEQYF
TRBV27	.	TRBJ1-5	few	TGTGCCAGCAGTTTGGACAGATATAGCAATCAGCCCCAGCATTTT	CASSLDRYSNQPQHF
TRBV10-3	.	TRBJ1-4	few	TGTGCCATCAGTGGGGGGACTCGGATTAATGAAAAACTGTTTTTT	CAISGGTRINEKLFF
TRBV6-2/TRBV6-3	.	TRBJ2-1	.	TGTGCCAGCAGTGACGGCAGGATTCGGTCCTACAATGAGCAGTTCTTC	CASSDGRIRSYNEQFF
TRBV28	.	TRBJ1-5	.	TGTGCCACCGGGGGGGATAGCAATCAGCCCCAGCATTTT	CATGGDSNQPQHF
TRBV20-1	.	TRBJ2-3	.	TGCAGTGCTAGAGTGGAAGATACGCAGTATTTT	CSARVEDTQYF
TRBV21-1	.	TRBJ2-1	few	TGTGTCAGGTTGGAGCAGTTCTTC	CVRLEQFF
TRBV9	.	TRBJ2-7	few	TGTGCCAGCAGCCCGGACAGCGACTCCTACGAGCAGTACTTC	CASSPDSDSYEQYF
TRBV18	TRBD1	TRBJ2-7	.	TGTGCCAGCTCAGGGGACAGCTTATCCTACGAGCAGTACTTC	CASSGDSLSYEQYF
TRBV5-6	.	TRBJ1-1	few	TGTGCCAGCAGCTTTGGTGCAGGGGACACTGAAGCTTTCTTT	CASSFGAGDTEAFF
TRBV2	.	TRBJ1-5	few	TGTGCCAGCAGTTACGGCGGCAGTCAGCATTTT	CASSYGGSQHF
TRBV11-2	.	TRBJ2-7	few	TGTGCCAGCAGCTTAGACAGGGGCCTTACCTACGAGCAGTACTTC	CASSLDRGLTYEQYF
TRBV9	TRBD2	TRBJ2-7	few	TGTGCCAGCAGCCCCCGCCGGACTAGCGGGAGTGGCGAGCAGTACTTC	CASSPRRTSGSGEQYF
TRBV10-3	.	TRBJ2-7	many	TGTGCCTCTCATACGGGTAGCGAGCAGTACTTC	CASHTGSEQYF
TRBV6-2/TRBV6-3	.	TRBJ2-1	few	TGTGCCAGCAGTTACTCGTCCTACAATGAGCAGTTCTTC	CASSYSSYNEQFF
TRBV5-4	TRBD1	TRBJ1-6	.	TGTGCCAGCAGCTTGGCCGGACAGGGGAGGAAAAATTCACCCCTCCACTTT	CASSLAGQGRKNSPLHF
TRBV7-3	.	TRBJ2-2	few	TGTGCCAGCCGGAACGGGCCCGACGCCGGGGAGCTGTTTTTT	CASRNGPDAGELFF
TRBV20-1	TRBD2	TRBJ2-7	few	TGCAGTGCTAGTCTAGCGGGCCCATACGAGCAGTACTTC	CSASLAGPYEQYF
TRBV7-2	TRBD1	TRBJ2-7	.	TGTGCCAGCAGCTTAGGCGGGACAGGGTCATCCTACGAGCAGTACTTC	CASSLGGTGSSYEQYF
TRBV5-1	.	TRBJ2-2	few	TGCGCCAGCAGACGAGACACGAACACCGGGGAGCTGTTTTTT	CASRRDTNTGELFF
TRBV27	.	TRBJ2-5	many	TGTGCCAGCAGCAATGACCAAGAGACCCAGTACTTC	CASSNDQETQYF
TRBV7-2	TRBD2	TRBJ2-7	few	TGTGCCAGCAGCTTAGCTATAGCGGGCTACGAGCAGTACTTC	CASSLAIAGYEQYF
TRBV4-3	TRBD1	TRBJ2-7	.	TGCGCCAGCAGCCAGTCTCCCGGGACAGCCACCCAGGAGCAGTACTTC	CASSQSPGTATQEQYF
TRBV7-2	.	TRBJ1-3	.	TGTGCCAGTAGCGGGGGGGCGCAGGGAAACACCATATATTTT	CASSGGAQGNTIYF
TRBV3-1	.	TRBJ1-6	few	TGTGCCAGCAGCCAAGATGGGGGCAGGCTGGCGTCACCCCTCCACTTT	CASSQDGGRLASPLHF
TRBV5-1	.	TRBJ1-4	once	TGCGCCAGCAGCTTACGCAGGGCCCTCCGTGAAAAACTGTTTTTT	CASSLRRALREKLFF
TRBV18	.	TRBJ2-7	few	TGTGCCAGCTCACCAATGGCCGGGGGCGCGGGCGAGCAGTACTTC	CASSPMAGGAGEQYF
TRBV2	.	TRBJ1-4	few	TGTGCCAGCAGCGGCCCGGTTGAGGAAAAACTGTTTTTT	CASSGPVEEKLFF
TRBV28	TRBD2	TRBJ2-3	few	TGTGCCAGCAGGGCTAGCGGGATCCCGGATACGCAGTATTTT	CASRASGIPDTQYF
TRBV20-1	.	TRBJ2-1	.	TGCAGTGCTAGAGATTGGGCAGGGGAAAGCTCCTACAATGAGCAGTTCTTC	CSARDWAGESSYNEQFF
TRBV7-8	.	TRBJ2-3	.	TGTGCCAGCAGCCCCTTCCTAGCAGCTAGCACAGATACGCAGTATTTT	CASSPFLAASTDTQYF
TRBV27	.	TRBJ1-1	few	TGTGCCAGCAGGACCCTTCGAGGCCTAGAGGTGGGCACTGAAGCTTTCTTT	CASRTLRGLEVGTEAFF
TRBV6-5	.	TRBJ2-7	.	TGTCCAGTCAAGGCTGGCGAGCAGTACTTC	CPVKAGEQYF
TRBV21-1	.	TRBJ2-1	few	TGTGCCAGCAGCCCAAAGGACAGGGGGGCCTACAATGAGCAGTTCTTC	CASSPKDRGAYNEQFF
TRBV7-2	.	TRBJ2-7	.	TGTGCCAGCAGCTTAGCCGCAGGGAGGTACGAGCAGTACTTC	CASSLAAGRYEQYF
TRBV6-5	.	TRBJ1-5	many	TGTGCCAGCAGCCCAGCCGGTAATCAGCCCCAGCATTTT	CASSPAGNQPQHF
TRBV7-9	TRBD1	TRBJ1-5	few	TGTGCCAGCAGCTCGACAGGGGAGAGTCAGCCCCAGCATTTT	CASSSTGESQPQHF
TRBV29-1	TRBD2	TRBJ2-3	.	TGCAGCGTGGCGCGGACTAGCGGGAGGGCAGATACGCAGTATTTT	CSVARTSGRADTQYF